This T cell receptor (beta chain) was sequenced during a study of cytomegalovirus exposure and HLA in healthy donors. The overall study: From 150 million to 200 million T cells, an earlier analysis saw 120 million or so unique TCR beta sequences. The Caucasian-associated ancestry cluster held over 80% of 300 to 450 genotyped donors. A data release that came early held roughly 80 million unique TCRs from HLA-typed donors.

Whole-study findings and limits: Later analysis revealed greater clonal expansion in HLA-associated TCR beta chains than in equally common others.

Amplification used 60 Vbeta primers and 13 Jbeta primers. Profiled with immunoSEQ multiplex PCR; TCRdb holds only in-frame clones, not every one. The table lists around 160,000 clones, around 75% of them singletons. Per the germline V gene, CDR1 is SNHLY and CDR2 is FYNNEI. The CDR3 is 13 amino acids. Trimming shortened V by 7 bases and J by 1 base, and 10 bases separated the two germline ends. About this clone itself: What it binds is not known.

This receptor was obtained from a male donor in good health and CMV-seronegative. The V and J genes are TRBV2 and TRBJ1-1; D is unclear. Sequencing was done on a sample of PBMCs. The chain's CDR3 is CASKYLENTEAFF. In DNA form, the CDR3 reads TGTGCCAGCAAGTATTTAGAGAACACTGAAGCTTTCTTT. The complete variable domain, with remaining parts taken from reference TRBV2 and TRBJ1-1, reads EPEVTQTPSHQVTQMGQEVILRCVPISNHLYFYWYRQILGQKVEFLVSFYNNEISEKSEIFDDQFSVERPDGSNFTLKIRSTKLEDSAMYFCASKYLENTEAFFGQGTRLTVV.